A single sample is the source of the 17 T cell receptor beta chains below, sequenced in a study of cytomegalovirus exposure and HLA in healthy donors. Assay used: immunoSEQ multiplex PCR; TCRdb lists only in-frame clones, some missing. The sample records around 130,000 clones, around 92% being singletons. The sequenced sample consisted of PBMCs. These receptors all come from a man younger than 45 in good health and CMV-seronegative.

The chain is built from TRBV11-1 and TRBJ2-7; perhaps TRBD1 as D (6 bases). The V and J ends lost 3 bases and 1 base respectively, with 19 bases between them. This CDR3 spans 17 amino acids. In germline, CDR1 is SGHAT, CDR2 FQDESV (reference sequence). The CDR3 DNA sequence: TGTGCCAGCAGCTTTGCCCCCGGACAGCCGGGGTCCTACGAGCAGTACTTC. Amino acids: CASSFAPGQPGSYEQYF. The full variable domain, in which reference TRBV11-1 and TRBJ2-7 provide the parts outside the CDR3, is EAEVAQSPRYKITEKSQAVAFWCDPISGHATLYWYRQILGQGPELLVQFQDESVVDDSQLPKDRFSAERLKGVDSTLKIQPAELGDSAMYLCASSFAPGQPGSYEQYFGPGTRLTVT.

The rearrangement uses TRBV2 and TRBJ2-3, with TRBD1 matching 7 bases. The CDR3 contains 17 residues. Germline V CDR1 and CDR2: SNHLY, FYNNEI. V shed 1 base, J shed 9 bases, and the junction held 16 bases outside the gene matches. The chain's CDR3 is CASSEEGAGTALGTQYF. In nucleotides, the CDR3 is TGTGCCAGCAGTGAAGAGGGGGCCGGGACAGCCCTGGGGACGCAGTATTTT.

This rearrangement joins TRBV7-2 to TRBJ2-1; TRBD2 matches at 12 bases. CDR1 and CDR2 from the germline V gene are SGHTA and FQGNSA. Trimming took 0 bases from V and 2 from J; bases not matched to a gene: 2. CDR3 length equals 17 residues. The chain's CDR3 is CASSLASSGGAYNEQFF. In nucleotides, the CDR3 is TGTGCCAGCAGCTTAGCATCTAGCGGGGGGGCCTACAATGAGCAGTTCTTC.

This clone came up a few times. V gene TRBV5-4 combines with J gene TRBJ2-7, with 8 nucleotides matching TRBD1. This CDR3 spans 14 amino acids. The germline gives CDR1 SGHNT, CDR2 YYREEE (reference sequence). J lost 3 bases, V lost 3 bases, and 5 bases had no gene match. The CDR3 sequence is CASSSKGQDYEQYF. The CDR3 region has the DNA TGTGCCAGCAGCTCGAAGGGACAGGACTACGAGCAGTACTTC.

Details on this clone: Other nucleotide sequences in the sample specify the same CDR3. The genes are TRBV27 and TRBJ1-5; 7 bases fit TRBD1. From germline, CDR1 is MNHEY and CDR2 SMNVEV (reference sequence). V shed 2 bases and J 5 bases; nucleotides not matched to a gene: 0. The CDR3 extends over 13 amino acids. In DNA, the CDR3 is TGTGCCAGCAGTTTAGACAGGGATCAGCCCCAGCATTTT. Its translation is CASSLDRDQPQHF.

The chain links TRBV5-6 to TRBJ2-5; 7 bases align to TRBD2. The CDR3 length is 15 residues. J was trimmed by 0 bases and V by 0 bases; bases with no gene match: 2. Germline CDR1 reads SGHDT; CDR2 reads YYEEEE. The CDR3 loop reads CASSLVAGDQETQYF. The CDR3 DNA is TGTGCCAGCAGCTTGGTGGCGGGGGACCAAGAGACCCAGTACTTC.

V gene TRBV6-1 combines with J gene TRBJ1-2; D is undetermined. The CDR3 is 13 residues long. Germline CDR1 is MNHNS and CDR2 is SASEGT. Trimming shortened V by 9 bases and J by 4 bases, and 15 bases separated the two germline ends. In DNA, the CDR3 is TGTGCCAGTGATGAAGGACTTGGCTATGGCTACACCTTC. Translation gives CASDEGLGYGYTF.

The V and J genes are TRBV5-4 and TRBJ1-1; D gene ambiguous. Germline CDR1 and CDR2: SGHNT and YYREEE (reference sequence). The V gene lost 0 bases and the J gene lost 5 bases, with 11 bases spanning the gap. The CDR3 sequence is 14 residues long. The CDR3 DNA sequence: TGTGCCAGCAGCTTGGTCCGGGATCGGACTGAAGCTTTCTTT. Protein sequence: CASSLVRDRTEAFF.

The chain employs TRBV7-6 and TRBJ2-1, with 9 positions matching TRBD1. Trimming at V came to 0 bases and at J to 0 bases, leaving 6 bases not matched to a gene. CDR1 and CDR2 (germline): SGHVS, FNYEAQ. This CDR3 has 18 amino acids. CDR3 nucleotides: TGTGCCAGCAGCTTAGCTGGGGGACAGGGTTTCTCCTACAATGAGCAGTTCTTC. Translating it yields CASSLAGGQGFSYNEQFF.

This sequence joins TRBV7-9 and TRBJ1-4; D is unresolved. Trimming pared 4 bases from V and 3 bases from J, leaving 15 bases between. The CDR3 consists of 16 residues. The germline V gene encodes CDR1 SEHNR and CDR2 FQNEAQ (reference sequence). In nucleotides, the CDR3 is TGTGCCAGCAGCTCCAGACGGGAAATACCTAATGAAAAACTGTTTTTT. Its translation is CASSSRREIPNEKLFF.

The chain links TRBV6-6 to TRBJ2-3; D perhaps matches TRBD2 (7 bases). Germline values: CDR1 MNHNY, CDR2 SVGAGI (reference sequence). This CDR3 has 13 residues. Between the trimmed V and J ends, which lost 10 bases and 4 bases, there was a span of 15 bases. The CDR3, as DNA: TGTGCCACCCTGGGGGGGCTCGCAGATACGCAGTATTTT. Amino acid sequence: CATLGGLADTQYF.

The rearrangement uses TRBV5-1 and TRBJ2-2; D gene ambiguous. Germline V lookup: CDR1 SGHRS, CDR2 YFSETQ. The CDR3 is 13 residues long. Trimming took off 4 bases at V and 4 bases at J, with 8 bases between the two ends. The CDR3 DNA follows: TGCGCCAGCAGCCCAACAAGCACCGGGGAGCTGTTTTTT. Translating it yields CASSPTSTGELFF.

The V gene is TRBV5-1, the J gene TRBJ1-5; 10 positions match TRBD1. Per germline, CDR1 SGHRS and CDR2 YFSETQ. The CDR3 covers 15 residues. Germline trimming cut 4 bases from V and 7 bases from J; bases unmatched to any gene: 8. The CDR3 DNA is TGCGCCAGCAGCCCATTCGGGACAGGGGTACAGCCCCAGCATTTT. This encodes CASSPFGTGVQPQHF.

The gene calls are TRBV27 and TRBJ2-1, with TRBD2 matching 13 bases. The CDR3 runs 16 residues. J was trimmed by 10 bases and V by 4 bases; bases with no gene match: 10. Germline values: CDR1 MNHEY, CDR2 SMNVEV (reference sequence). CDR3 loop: CASSSPGLAGSNEQFF. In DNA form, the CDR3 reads TGTGCCAGCAGTTCTCCGGGACTAGCGGGGTCAAACGAGCAGTTCTTC.

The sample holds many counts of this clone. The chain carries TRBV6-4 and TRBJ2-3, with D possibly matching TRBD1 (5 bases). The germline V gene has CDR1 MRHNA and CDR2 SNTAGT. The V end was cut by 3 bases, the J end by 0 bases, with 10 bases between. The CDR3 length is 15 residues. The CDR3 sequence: CASSDGQTSTDTQYF. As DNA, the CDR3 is TGTGCCAGCAGTGATGGACAAACTAGCACAGATACGCAGTATTTT.

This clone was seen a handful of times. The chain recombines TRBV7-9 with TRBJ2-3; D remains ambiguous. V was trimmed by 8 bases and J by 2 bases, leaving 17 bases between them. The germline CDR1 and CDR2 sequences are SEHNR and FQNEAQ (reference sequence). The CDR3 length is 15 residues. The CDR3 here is CASSLYDSLTDTQYF. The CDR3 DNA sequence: TGTGCCAGCTCCCTCTACGACTCGCTCACAGATACGCAGTATTTT.

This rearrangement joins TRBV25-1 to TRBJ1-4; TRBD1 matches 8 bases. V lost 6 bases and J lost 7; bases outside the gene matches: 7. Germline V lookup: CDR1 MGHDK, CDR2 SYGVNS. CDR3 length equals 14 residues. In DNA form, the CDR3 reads TGTGCCAGCAGACAGGGGGGAGGCGGTGAAAAACTGTTTTTT. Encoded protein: CASRQGGGGEKLFF. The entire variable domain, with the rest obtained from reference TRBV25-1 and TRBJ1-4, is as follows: EADIYQTPRYLVIGTGKKITLECSQTMGHDKMYWYQQDPGMELHLIHYSYGVNSTEKGDLSSESTVSRIRTEHFPLTLESARPSHTSQYLCASRQGGGGEKLFFGSGTQLSVL.